The present T cell receptor beta chain was sequenced within a study of CD8+ T cells in alopecia areata. The CDR3 contains 13 residues. The germline gives CDR1 MNHNY, CDR2 SVGAGI (reference sequence). Trimming pared 3 bases from V and 4 bases from J, leaving 10 bases between. Points from the study as a whole: Higher clonality than in normal scalp was seen in lesional scalp, especially alopecia totalis/universalis.

As the sequencing template, cDNA was produced by extracting RNA and reverse transcribing it. The data were produced by immunoSEQ multiplex PCR, yet TCRdb's version contains in-frame clones alone and is incomplete. The data hold some 160,000 clones, with about two thirds observed a single time. The sample holds one count of this clone. Its antigen is currently unknown. The receptor was isolated from a human donor in good health. J is TRBJ2-7 and V is TRBV6-6; no clear D. Source material: CD8+ T cells sorted from blood. The CDR3 sequence: CASSYGPLYEQYF. CDR3 DNA sequence: TGTGCCAGCAGTTATGGGCCTTTATACGAGCAGTACTTC.